The text below deals with one T cell receptor (beta chain). Antigen: not known. The data derive from a study of STAT3 mutations in large granular lymphocyte leukemia. Study-wide findings and caveats: Every T-LGLL patient had at least one immunodominant TCRbeta clonotype. In some patients, a small highly pathogenic clone possibly went undetected.

The length of the CDR3 is 12 residues. In germline, CDR1 is SGHTA, CDR2 FQGNSA. The germline V and J ends were trimmed by 4 bases and 6 bases, with 4 bases remaining between them. Clones were read by immunoSEQ multiplex PCR, and TCRdb kept only the in-frame ones, dropping some. The sample has approximately 25,000 clones; 94% are singletons. The receptor was isolated from a man aged 35-49 years with T-cell large granular lymphocyte leukemia. Some clones in this sample may be carry-over from other donors' samples. V is TRBV7-2 and J is TRBJ1-6; D unclear. Sequencing was done on a sample of peripheral blood mononuclear cells. The DNA for the CDR3 is TGTGCCAGCAGCTCACTTAATTCACCCCTCCACTTT. Its protein is CASSSLNSPLHF.